These T cell receptor beta chains were read from a single sample in a study of blood T cell repertoires in COVID-19. This table comes from immunoSEQ multiplex PCR, and its TCRdb copy is limited to in-frame clones, with some not included. The sample comprises more than 95,000 clones, 82% of which are singletons, and 18% rests with the top ten. Source material: peripheral blood. Receptors originate from a man at least 80 years old with acute or convalescent COVID-19. CDR3s include the opening cysteine and the closing phenylalanine or tryptophan. D genes are given only for firm matches. Part of the rows lack a size; the others show once, few, many or a class for expanded clones.

v_gene	j_gene	d_gene	abundance	CDR3aa	CDR3nt
TRBV11-2	TRBJ2-3	NA	NA	CASSLEGDGTDTQYF	TGTGCCAGCAGCTTAGAAGGAGACGGGACAGATACGCAGTATTTT
TRBV19	TRBJ1-1	TRBD1	once	CASKLTGVNTEAFF	TGTGCCAGCAAACTTACAGGGGTCAACACTGAAGCTTTCTTT
TRBV5-6	TRBJ1-1	NA	NA	CASSLVSTDEAFF	TGTGCCAGCAGCTTGGTGAGTACAGATGAAGCTTTCTTT
TRBV30	TRBJ2-5	TRBD2	NA	CAWSIPPKGLAGGRQETQYF	TGTGCCTGGAGTATCCCTCCAAAGGGACTAGCGGGGGGAAGGCAAGAGACCCAGTACTTC
TRBV7-2	TRBJ1-5	NA	few	CASSLGQEQPQHF	TGTGCCAGCAGCTTAGGCCAGGAACAGCCCCAGCATTTT
TRBV28	TRBJ1-1	TRBD1	NA	CASSRRTGMNTEAFF	TGTGCCAGCAGTCGGAGGACAGGGATGAACACTGAAGCTTTCTTT
TRBV4-3	TRBJ1-5	NA	NA	CASSQGPGNQPQHF	TGCGCCAGCAGCCAAGGACCGGGGAATCAGCCCCAGCATTTT
TRBV2	TRBJ1-5	NA	NA	CASSDMGIGGNQPQHF	TGTGCCAGCAGTGATATGGGTATCGGGGGCAATCAGCCCCAGCATTTT
TRBV15	TRBJ1-1	NA	NA	CATSRGAGWGGAEAFF	TGTGCCACCAGCAGAGGGGCAGGCTGGGGCGGAGCTGAAGCTTTCTTT
TRBV24-1	TRBJ2-7	NA	NA	CATSDPPSNEQYF	TGTGCCACCAGTGACCCCCCATCAAACGAGCAGTACTTC
TRBV5-6	TRBJ1-6	NA	many	CASSLFTGSSYNSPLHF	TGTGCCAGCAGCTTATTCACAGGGAGCTCCTATAATTCACCCCTCCACTTT
TRBV19	TRBJ1-5	TRBD1	NA	CASSRTGDQPQHF	TGTGCCAGTAGCCGGACAGGCGATCAGCCCCAGCATTTT
TRBV28	TRBJ1-6	TRBD1	NA	CASKGGARNSPLHF	TGTGCCAGCAAAGGGGGCGCCAGGAATTCACCCCTCCACTTT
TRBV7-9	TRBJ2-1	NA	NA	CASSPGKVGSSYNEQFF	TGTGCCAGCAGCCCAGGGAAGGTCGGTAGCTCCTACAATGAGCAGTTCTTC
TRBV6-1	TRBJ1-6	NA	NA	CASSEAGDSRGYTLHF	TGTGCCAGCAGTGAAGCAGGAGACAGTCGTGGATACACCCTCCACTTT
TRBV12-3/TRBV12-4	TRBJ1-5	NA	NA	CASRSSSNQPQHF	TGTGCCAGCAGGTCGAGTAGCAATCAGCCCCAGCATTTT
TRBV7-9	TRBJ1-3	TRBD1	few	CASSRTGAGNTIYF	TGTGCCAGCAGTCGTACAGGGGCTGGAAACACCATATATTTT
TRBV28	TRBJ2-7	NA	few	CASSPGRIYEQYF	TGTGCCAGCAGTCCAGGCCGTATCTACGAGCAGTACTTC
TRBV5-6	TRBJ2-7	NA	NA	CASSLEAGLGEQYF	TGTGCCAGCAGCTTGGAGGCAGGGTTGGGCGAGCAGTACTTC
TRBV28	TRBJ1-1	TRBD1	NA	CASSRRTGNTEAFF	TGTGCCAGCAGTCGAAGGACAGGGAACACTGAAGCTTTCTTT
TRBV5-1	TRBJ2-7	TRBD1	NA	CASSLRPGQGSEQYF	TGCGCCAGCAGCTTAAGACCGGGACAGGGCTCCGAGCAGTACTTC
TRBV21-1	TRBJ1-6	NA	NA	CASSKDPRANSPLHF	TGTGCCAGCAGCAAAGATCCCAGGGCTAATTCACCCCTCCACTTT
TRBV7-9	TRBJ1-3	TRBD1	NA	CASSTEQGARGNTIYF	TGTGCCAGCAGCACCGAACAGGGGGCGCGTGGAAACACCATATATTTT
TRBV20-1	TRBJ1-1	NA	NA	CSASRGMDTEAFF	TGCAGTGCTAGTCGGGGGATGGACACTGAAGCTTTCTTT
TRBV27	TRBJ2-5	TRBD1	NA	CASSQDRGQTQYF	TGTGCCAGCAGCCAGGACAGGGGACAGACCCAGTACTTC
TRBV18	TRBJ2-7	NA	once	CASSPARTDTSEQYF	TGTGCCAGCTCACCCGCCCGGACAGACACCTCCGAGCAGTACTTC
TRBV4-3	TRBJ2-7	NA	few	CASSQEWETLGAYEQYF	TGCGCCAGCAGCCAAGAATGGGAAACCCTCGGGGCCTACGAGCAGTACTTC
TRBV27	TRBJ2-1	TRBD2	NA	CASTRKGLAGNEQFF	TGTGCCAGCACCCGCAAGGGACTAGCAGGCAATGAGCAGTTCTTC
TRBV9	TRBJ2-2	NA	NA	CASSHPSTGELFF	TGTGCCAGCAGCCATCCGAGTACCGGGGAGCTGTTTTTT
TRBV2	TRBJ1-4	TRBD1	NA	CAVSGTGAGEKLFF	TGTGCCGTTTCGGGGACAGGGGCGGGGGAAAAACTGTTTTTT
TRBV19	TRBJ1-1	NA	once	CASSFRGRAALGTEAFF	TGTGCCAGTAGTTTTAGGGGTAGGGCAGCGCTAGGCACTGAAGCTTTCTTT
TRBV20-1	TRBJ1-5	NA	NA	CSASSETGSNQPQHF	TGCAGTGCTAGTTCCGAGACAGGTAGCAATCAGCCCCAGCATTTT
TRBV6-5	TRBJ2-7	NA	once	CASRQRSAERYEQYF	TGTGCCAGCAGGCAACGGAGCGCCGAGCGGTACGAGCAGTACTTC
TRBV11-2	TRBJ2-4	NA	NA	CASSLDRQGTLAKNIQYF	TGTGCCAGCAGCTTAGATCGCCAGGGAACTCTAGCCAAAAACATTCAGTACTTC
TRBV30	TRBJ2-3	TRBD2	NA	CARSPGGSDTQYF	TGTGCTAGGAGTCCGGGAGGGTCAGATACGCAGTATTTT